This TCR beta chain was observed in a study of T cell responses to AZD1222 COVID-19 vaccine. Study-wide results and limits: Baseline seropositivity characterized only six AZD1222 recipients. Donors, mostly white British, included more females; clonal diversity was possibly underestimated. Of spike-specific TCRs, nearly half reportedly target regions left unmutated in variants. Spike-specific TCR breadth and depth were elevated following two AZD1222 doses.

CDR3 length: 15 residues. Looked up from germline, CDR1 is SEHNR and CDR2 is FQNEAQ (reference sequence). The V segment lost 7 bases and the J segment 2 bases; nucleotides outside the gene matches: 8. Only in-frame clones appear in the TCRdb table, and some are missing; sequencing was by immunoSEQ multiplex PCR. The profile covers about 120,000 clones, with around nine tenths appearing a single time and 4% to 5% taken by the ten largest. As for this clone: The antigen is undetermined.

Sequences were derived from peripheral blood, sampled 28 days after the second dose of the MenACWY control vaccine. The source is an adult who received the MenACWY meningococcal vaccine as a control. The gene calls are TRBV7-9 and TRBJ2-7, with 10 bases identical to TRBD2. The CDR3 spells CASTNGLAEPYEQYF. The CDR3 DNA follows: TGTGCCAGCACCAACGGACTAGCGGAGCCCTACGAGCAGTACTTC.